This TCR beta chain was captured in a study of blood T cell repertoires in COVID-19. There are 14 residues in the CDR3. Germline values: CDR1 MGHRA, CDR2 YSYEKL. Trimming at V came to 2 bases and at J to 8 bases, leaving 8 bases not matched to a gene. Per the original data handling: Reference gene primer amplification yielded estimated nucleated cell counts. Assay used: immunoSEQ multiplex PCR; TCRdb lists only in-frame clones, some missing. V, J and clone size are taken as reported in that table, and D and trimming were inferred from the DNA itself. Of about 160,000 clones listed, 80% to 95% are singletons.

This sequence originates from an older woman with COVID-19, enrolled during active disease. The sample comprised peripheral blood. The chain links TRBV4-1 to TRBJ1-2, with 7 bases aligning to TRBD1. Here the CDR3 DNA reads TGCGCCAGCAGCCAAACCGACAGGGTGGGCGGCTACACCTTC. The encoded protein is CASSQTDRVGGYTF.